Included here is one TCR beta chain sequence, with context. Antigen unknown. The data were obtained in a study of T cell responses to AZD1222 COVID-19 vaccine. Overall study findings and caveats: Reportedly, nearly half the spike-specific TCRs target unmutated variant regions.

This CDR3 has 15 residues. CDR1 SGHAT and CDR2 FQDESV come from the germline V gene (reference sequence). V was shortened by 3 bases and J by 2 bases, with 11 bases between the two germline ends. Sequenced by immunoSEQ multiplex PCR; TCRdb stores in-frame clones only, minus some. The profile covers 90,000 to 150,000 clones, with around 85% appearing a single time and roughly 2.6% taken by the ten largest. The chain employs TRBV11-1 and TRBJ2-1; D remains unclear. The TCR sequence derives from an adult in good health. The material was peripheral blood, obtained on day 0 of AZD1222 vaccination. The CDR3, as DNA: TGTGCCAGCAGCTTCTCGGGCACGGCCTACAATGAGCAGTTCTTC. This encodes CASSFSGTAYNEQFF.